These 32 T cell receptor beta chains came from one sample sequenced in a study of blood T cell repertoires in COVID-19. TCRdb's table, derived via immunoSEQ multiplex PCR, lists solely in-frame clones and lacks some. The table shows about 140,000 clones, with 80% to 85% occurring only once. The specimen was PBMCs or T cells enriched from blood (not recorded which). The receptors shown here come from a man between 65 and 80 years old who had been exposed to COVID-19.

The sample holds one count of this clone. The chain employs TRBV18 and TRBJ2-2, with 10 bases that match TRBD1. The length of the CDR3 is 15 residues. Germline CDR1 KGHSH, CDR2 LQKENI. V shed 5 bases, J shed 3 bases, and the junction held 3 bases outside the gene matches. The CDR3 protein is CASSTGTGDTGELFF. The DNA for the CDR3 is TGTGCCAGCTCAACCGGGACAGGGGACACCGGGGAGCTGTTTTTT.

The chain recombines TRBV3-1 (or the pseudogene TRBV3-2) with TRBJ1-1, with a possible D match to TRBD1 (6 bases). Trimming removed 5 bases at V and 1 base at J, with 11 bases between. This CDR3 is 14 amino acids long. Germline lookup yields CDR1 LGHDT and CDR2 YNNKEL (reference sequence). CDR3 coding DNA: TGTGCCAGCAGCGCGGGGGGCAGGAACACTGAAGCTTTCTTT. Translating it yields CASSAGGRNTEAFF.

This sequence joins TRBV6-2 or TRBV6-3 and TRBJ2-1; 15 positions match TRBD2. Unmatched junction bases numbered 3, after V lost 5 bases and J lost 7 bases. Germline V CDR1 and CDR2: MNHEY, SVGEGT. The CDR3 contains 15 residues. CDR3 loop: CASSLGTSGRNEQFF. The CDR3 DNA is TGTGCCAGCAGTCTCGGGACTAGCGGGAGGAATGAGCAGTTCTTC.

This sequence joins TRBV9 and TRBJ1-1; D gene ambiguous. Germline lookup yields CDR1 SGDLS and CDR2 YYNGEE. V was cut by 6 bases and J by 4 bases, with 7 bases left in between. This CDR3 spans 11 amino acids. The CDR3 region is CASIIGTEAFF. The CDR3 bases are TGTGCCAGCATTATCGGCACTGAAGCTTTCTTT.

The chain is built from TRBV7-9 and TRBJ1-2; 9 bases align to TRBD1. This CDR3 contains 16 residues. With 5 bases clipped from V and 8 bases from J, the junction kept 15 bases outside the gene matches. Germline V gene sequence: CDR1 SEHNR, CDR2 FQNEAQ (reference sequence). The CDR3 DNA follows: TGTGCCAGCAGCCTGGGCCCGACACAGGGGGCGCGGGGCTACACCTTC. As protein: CASSLGPTQGARGYTF. Full variable domain (remainder filled in from reference TRBV7-9 and TRBJ1-2): DTGVSQNPRHKITKRGQNVTFRCDPISEHNRLYWYRQTLGQGPEFLTYFQNEAQLEKSRLLSDRFSAERPKGSFSTLEIQRTEQGDSAMYLCASSLGPTQGARGYTFGSGTRLTVV.

V gene TRBV10-2 combines with J gene TRBJ1-4, with D tentatively TRBD1 (5 bases). The CDR3 is 15 amino acids. V lost 6 bases and J lost 3, with 14 bases in between. Germline V CDR1 and CDR2: WSHSY, SAAADI. CDR3 sequence: CASRREGPANEKLFF. The CDR3 region has the DNA TGCGCCAGCAGGAGGGAGGGACCGGCTAATGAAAAACTGTTTTTT.

V is TRBV4-1 and J is TRBJ2-2; 7 bases line up with TRBD1. After removal of 2 bases from V and 2 bases from J, the junction contained 5 bases not matched to a gene. The CDR3 is made up of 16 amino acids. Germline V CDR1 and CDR2: MGHRA, YSYEKL. The CDR3 is CASSQPGTVNTGELFF. CDR3 bases: TGCGCCAGCAGCCAACCCGGGACAGTAAACACCGGGGAGCTGTTTTTT.

This clone was observed once. This chain connects TRBV29-1 to TRBJ1-1, with 9 bases lining up with TRBD1. This CDR3 contains 13 residues. The germline gives CDR1 SQVTM, CDR2 ANQGSEA. DNA of the CDR3: TGCATAGGGCGACAGGGGGTTTATACTGAAGCTTTCTTT. It yields the protein CIGRQGVYTEAFF. Drawing the rest from reference TRBV29-1 and TRBJ1-1, the complete variable domain is SAVISQKPSRDICQRGTSLTIQCQVDSQVTMMFWYRQQPGQSLTLIATANQGSEATYESGFVIDKFPISRPNLTFSTLTVSNMSPEDSSIYLCIGRQGVYTEAFFGQGTRLTVV.

The J gene is TRBJ1-5, the V gene TRBV28; the D is unclear. This CDR3 comprises 14 residues. V lost 4 bases, J lost 2 bases, and 9 bases lay in between. Germline V gene lookup returns CDR1 MDHEN and CDR2 SYDVKM. This chain's CDR3 is CASSSIRGNQPQHF. The CDR3, as DNA: TGTGCCAGCAGTTCTATACGGGGCAATCAGCCCCAGCATTTT.

The J gene is TRBJ2-2, the V gene TRBV6-5, with TRBD1 matching over 10 bases. The CDR3 covers 14 residues. V dropped 6 bases and J dropped 4; count of bases not matched to a gene: 2. Per the germline V gene, CDR1 is MNHEY and CDR2 is SVGAGI. The CDR3 nucleotides read TGTGCCAGCAGGGGACAGGGGAGCACCGGGGAGCTGTTTTTT. Amino acids: CASRGQGSTGELFF.

The J gene is TRBJ2-7, the V gene TRBV7-9, with TRBD1 identical over 8 bases. Losses at the gene ends were 5 bases for V and 3 bases for J; bases not matched to a gene: 6. The CDR3 runs to 14 residues. Germline V gene lookup returns CDR1 SEHNR and CDR2 FQNEAQ (reference sequence). The CDR3 loop reads CASSAAGTGYEQYF. CDR3 DNA: TGTGCCAGCAGCGCGGCCGGGACAGGCTACGAGCAGTACTTC.

The chain employs TRBV7-2 and TRBJ1-3; 8 nucleotides line up with TRBD1. Germline values: CDR1 SGHTA, CDR2 FQGNSA. V trimming: 7 bases; J trimming: 0 bases; junction bases outside the gene matches: 5. The CDR3 consists of 15 residues. CDR3 DNA: TGTGCCAGCATCCTACAGGGGGTCTCTGGAAACACCATATATTTT. Amino acids: CASILQGVSGNTIYF.

The V gene is TRBV5-6, the J gene TRBJ2-7; maybe TRBD2 (5 bases). The CDR3 length is 13 residues. Germline lookup yields CDR1 SGHDT and CDR2 YYEEEE. V was clipped by 2 bases and J by 2 bases, with 8 bases between them. The CDR3 DNA is TGTGCCAGCAGCTTAAACGGGGCCTACGAGCAGTACTTC. This codes for CASSLNGAYEQYF. The whole variable domain, filled in from reference TRBV5-6 and TRBJ2-7, reads DAGVTQSPTHLIKTRGQQVTLRCSPKSGHDTVSWYQQALGQGPQFIFQYYEEEERQRGNFPDRFSGHQFPNYSSELNVNALLLGDSALYLCASSLNGAYEQYFGPGTRLTVT.

The V call is TRBV14, the J call TRBJ1-1, with a possible D match to TRBD1 (5 bases). Germline CDR1 is SGHDN and CDR2 is FVKESK. Trimming took 5 bases from V and 4 from J, leaving 14 bases between them. The CDR3 covers 14 residues. Written as DNA, the CDR3 is TGTGCCAGCAGCGACCGCCTTCAGGGCACTGAAGCTTTCTTT. Protein: CASSDRLQGTEAFF.

This chain uses TRBV27 with TRBJ2-1; 8 bases agree with TRBD2. Germline lookup yields CDR1 MNHEY and CDR2 SMNVEV (reference sequence). CDR3 length: 12 amino acids. J lost 8 bases, V lost 6 bases, and 3 bases had no gene match. As DNA, the CDR3 is TGTGCCAGCAGCGGACTAGCATATGAGCAGTTCTTC. It encodes CASSGLAYEQFF.

The rearrangement uses TRBV19 and TRBJ2-5; tentatively, D is TRBD1 (6 bases). Per the germline V gene, CDR1 is LNHDA and CDR2 is SQIVND (reference sequence). V gave up 8 bases and J gave up 5 bases, with 18 bases separating them. The CDR3 is 14 residues long. The CDR3 nucleotides are TGTGCCAGTGGCCCTGGGGCAGGGGTTGAGACCCAGTACTTC. Translating it yields CASGPGAGVETQYF.

The J gene is TRBJ2-4, the V gene TRBV3-1 (or the pseudogene TRBV3-2); D may be TRBD1 (6 bases). Germline V CDR1 and CDR2: LGHDT, YNNKEL (reference sequence). V lost 2 bases and J lost 0, with 14 bases in between. The CDR3 is 17 amino acids. The CDR3 sequence: CASSQPPRGIAKNIQYF. The DNA of the CDR3 is TGTGCCAGCAGCCAACCCCCCAGGGGAATAGCCAAAAACATTCAGTACTTC.

The CDR3 DNA is TGTGCCAGCAGTTTTAAGGACAGGGCGCTGGATGGCTACACCTTC. It encodes CASSFKDRALDGYTF. The chain carries TRBV27 and TRBJ1-2; the match to TRBD1 covers 8 bases. The V segment lost 3 bases and the J segment 6 bases; nucleotides outside the gene matches: 9. The CDR3 covers 15 residues. Germline values: CDR1 MNHEY, CDR2 SMNVEV (reference sequence).

This clone has only one observation. The J gene is TRBJ2-3, the V gene TRBV7-2, with 8 positions matching TRBD2. CDR3 length: 17 residues. The ends lost 1 base at V and 4 bases at J; junction bases unmatched: 10. Germline loops: CDR1 SGHTA, CDR2 FQGNSA. The CDR3 here is CASSLVVATSVADTQYF. In DNA form, the CDR3 reads TGTGCCAGCAGCTTAGTAGTAGCGACTAGCGTGGCAGATACGCAGTATTTT.

The V and J genes are TRBV5-1 and TRBJ2-3; D gene ambiguous. The V gene's germline CDR1 is SGHRS and CDR2 YFSETQ. Trimming removed 0 bases from V and 6 bases from J, with 8 bases in between. The CDR3 is made up of 13 amino acids. CDR3 sequence: CASSLAEQDTQYF. The CDR3 bases are TGCGCCAGCAGCTTGGCGGAGCAGGATACGCAGTATTTT.

The CDR3 DNA sequence: TGTGCCAGCAGCCAAGGACAGTTCAATCAGCCCCAGCATTTT. Its translation: CASSQGQFNQPQHF. The gene calls are TRBV3-1 (or the pseudogene TRBV3-2) and TRBJ1-5, with D possibly being TRBD1 (5 bases). Germline CDR1 reads LGHDT; CDR2 reads YNNKEL (reference sequence). The V end lost 1 base, the J end lost 3 bases, and 7 bases lay between the germline ends. The CDR3 loop spans 14 amino acids.

The gene calls are TRBV6-5 and TRBJ2-2, with 8 bases fitting TRBD1. Germline V gives CDR1 MNHEY, CDR2 SVGAGI. The CDR3 has 15 amino acids. J lost 0 bases, V lost 7 bases, and 4 bases had no gene match. This CDR3 reads CASIQTGANTGELFF. CDR3 sequence (DNA): TGTGCCAGCATCCAGACAGGGGCGAACACCGGGGAGCTGTTTTTT.

The count of this clone is one. The chain joins TRBV7-2 to TRBJ2-1, with 10 bases aligning to TRBD1. Germline values: CDR1 SGHTA, CDR2 FQGNSA. Trimming removed 5 bases from V and 7 bases from J; junction bases left unmatched: 5. The CDR3 runs to 14 residues. CDR3 sequence: CASSLGTGVNEQFF. The CDR3 DNA reads as TGTGCCAGCAGCCTAGGGACAGGGGTGAATGAGCAGTTCTTC.

The chain employs TRBV9 and TRBJ1-1; D remains unclear. Germline CDR1 SGDLS, CDR2 YYNGEE. CDR3 size: 13 residues. V lost 0 bases and J lost 6, with 9 bases in between. CDR3 in DNA: TGTGCCAGCAGCGTAGGCGTCCGCGCTGAAGCTTTCTTT. This sequence encodes CASSVGVRAEAFF.

This chain connects TRBV10-1 to TRBJ1-5, with TRBD1 matching 7 bases. Germline CDR1 is WNHNN and CDR2 is SYGVQD (reference sequence). V gave up 3 bases and J gave up 6 bases; unmatched junction bases: 8. The CDR3 runs 15 residues. This chain's CDR3 is CASSDYDRAIQPQHF. The CDR3 DNA reads TGCGCCAGCAGTGATTATGACAGGGCTATTCAGCCCCAGCATTTT.

This chain connects TRBV5-6 to TRBJ1-4; 9 bases agree with TRBD1. The V gene's germline CDR1 is SGHDT and CDR2 YYEEEE. The length of the CDR3 is 14 residues. V dropped 4 bases and J dropped 8; count of bases not matched to a gene: 6. CDR3 sequence reads: CASSGTGSGEKLFF. CDR3 coding DNA: TGTGCCAGCAGCGGGACAGGGAGTGGAGAAAAACTGTTTTTT.

V usage is TRBV3-1 (or the pseudogene TRBV3-2) and J usage is TRBJ2-3, with TRBD2 matching over 9 bases. The CDR3 runs to 13 residues. Germline assignment: CDR1 LGHDT and CDR2 YNNKEL (reference sequence). The trim removed 1 base at V and 11 bases at J, leaving 4 bases unmatched. Here the CDR3 reads CASSQGIAGEQYF. CDR3 DNA: TGTGCCAGCAGCCAAGGGATAGCGGGGGAGCAGTATTTT.

V gene TRBV6-2 or TRBV6-3 combines with J gene TRBJ1-1; 9 bases agree with TRBD1. After removal of 5 bases from V and 6 bases from J, the junction contained 13 bases not matched to a gene. The CDR3 sequence is 16 residues long. Germline V CDR1 and CDR2: MNHEY, SVGEGT. CDR3 in DNA: TGTGCCAGCAGTCTTAACAGGGGGCGTATCATCGCTGAAGCTTTCTTT. Its protein is CASSLNRGRIIAEAFF.

The table lists this clone with a few counts. This rearrangement joins TRBV5-4 to TRBJ1-6; TRBD1 matches at 7 bases. The length of the CDR3 is 17 residues. V was clipped by 2 bases and J by 7 bases; unmatched bases: 12. Germline V gives CDR1 SGHNT, CDR2 YYREEE (reference sequence). CDR3 region: CASSFGGRGTSNSPLHF. The CDR3 DNA sequence: TGTGCCAGCAGCTTCGGCGGCAGGGGGACTTCAAATTCACCCCTCCACTTT. Together with reference TRBV5-4 and TRBJ1-6, the CDR3 gives the full variable domain: ETGVTQSPTHLIKTRGQQVTLRCSSQSGHNTVSWYQQALGQGPQFIFQYYREEENGRGNFPPRFSGLQFPNYSSELNVNALELDDSALYLCASSFGGRGTSNSPLHFGNGTRLTVT.

This chain links TRBV19 with TRBJ2-7; 8 bases are shared with TRBD2. V dropped 5 bases and J dropped 2; count of bases not matched to a gene: 2. CDR3 length: 13 amino acids. Germline V lookup: CDR1 LNHDA, CDR2 SQIVND (reference sequence). CDR3 amino acids: CASSRGGPYEQYF. The CDR3 DNA follows: TGTGCCAGTAGTCGGGGGGGGCCCTACGAGCAGTACTTC.

The rearrangement uses TRBV12-3 or TRBV12-4 and TRBJ1-2; 7 nucleotides agree with TRBD1. V dropped 5 bases and J dropped 4; count of bases not matched to a gene: 4. There are 13 residues in the CDR3. CDR3 in DNA: TGTGCCAGCAGTCACTCAGGGGGCTATGGCTACACCTTC. Translated: CASSHSGGYGYTF.

The chain carries TRBV5-1 and TRBJ2-3; D possibly corresponds to TRBD1 (6 bases). CDR3 size: 15 residues. The germline V gene has CDR1 SGHRS and CDR2 YFSETQ. V gave up 4 bases and J gave up 3 bases, with 15 bases separating them. The CDR3 here is CASSTGHVGTDTQYF. The CDR3 DNA follows: TGCGCCAGCAGCACGGGACACGTCGGGACAGATACGCAGTATTTT. Together with reference TRBV5-1 and TRBJ2-3, the CDR3 gives the full variable domain: KAGVTQTPRYLIKTRGQQVTLSCSPISGHRSVSWYQQTPGQGLQFLFEYFSETQRNKGNFPGRFSGRQFSNSRSEMNVSTLELGDSALYLCASSTGHVGTDTQYFGPGTRLTVL.